This passage covers 18 T cell receptor beta chains from one sample sequenced in a study of Ad26.COV2.S vaccination and SARS-CoV-2 variants. Treatment denoted: approximately 18 received Ad26.COV2.S at low or high dose, single or two shots; about 5 received placebo; per-sample allocation not given. After the first vaccine or placebo injection, samples were drawn on day 63. Sequencing used immunoSEQ multiplex PCR; TCRdb keeps in-frame clones, though not all of them. This sample yields a few hundred thousand clones, of which more than 75% are seen a single time; more than 3% belongs to the top ten. The sample in question was peripheral blood, obtained in a trial of Ad26.COV2.S vaccine versus placebo. The receptors originated from a person aged 18-65 years who received the Ad26.COV2.S COVID-19 vaccine or a placebo.

J is TRBJ2-2 and V is TRBV5-1, with 7 bases lining up with TRBD1. Trimming cost V 5 bases and J 6 bases; bases outside gene matches: 10. There are 15 residues in the CDR3. The V gene's germline CDR1 is SGHRS and CDR2 YFSETQ. For the CDR3, the DNA is TGCGCCAGCAGTGTGGACAGGATCGTATCCGGGGAGCTGTTTTTT. Protein sequence: CASSVDRIVSGELFF. Based on the CDR3 plus reference TRBV5-1 and TRBJ2-2, the full variable domain is KAGVTQTPRYLIKTRGQQVTLSCSPISGHRSVSWYQQTPGQGLQFLFEYFSETQRNKGNFPGRFSGRQFSNSRSEMNVSTLELGDSALYLCASSVDRIVSGELFFGEGSRLTVL.

This chain links TRBV2 with TRBJ1-3; TRBD1 is a possible D gene (5 bases). The V end lost 7 bases, the J end lost 0 bases, and 16 bases lay between the germline ends. The CDR3 is made up of 16 amino acids. Germline CDR1 SNHLY, CDR2 FYNNEI. The CDR3: CASTKGTGFSGNTIYF. CDR3 coding DNA: TGTGCCAGCACCAAAGGTACAGGATTCTCTGGAAACACCATATATTTT. Complete variable domain (other parts from reference TRBV2 and TRBJ1-3): EPEVTQTPSHQVTQMGQEVILRCVPISNHLYFYWYRQILGQKVEFLVSFYNNEISEKSEIFDDQFSVERPDGSNFTLKIRSTKLEDSAMYFCASTKGTGFSGNTIYFGEGSWLTVV.

The chain couples TRBV7-8 to TRBJ1-6; TRBD1 agrees at 8 bases. CDR1 SGHVS and CDR2 FQNEAQ come from the germline V gene. The CDR3 length is 16 residues. V shed 5 bases, J shed 9 bases, and the junction held 12 bases outside the gene matches. CDR3 region: CASSARQGSRGSPLHF. The CDR3 bases are TGTGCCAGCAGCGCTCGACAGGGGTCACGGGGTTCACCCCTCCACTTT. The full variable domain, completed using reference TRBV7-8 and TRBJ1-6, is GAGVSQSPRYKVAKRGQDVALRCDPISGHVSLFWYQQALGQGPEFLTYFQNEAQLDKSGLPSDRFFAERPEGSVSTLKIQRTQQEDSAVYLCASSARQGSRGSPLHFGNGTRLTVT.

DNA for the CDR3: TGTGCCAGCAGCCCCCCCGGCGAGCAGTACTTC. As protein: CASSPPGEQYF. The chain recombines TRBV7-2 with TRBJ2-7; no reliable D call. The germline V gene encodes CDR1 SGHTA and CDR2 FQGNSA. V gave up 5 bases and J gave up 6 bases, with 8 bases separating them. This CDR3 region has 11 residues.

The chain has TRBV12-3 or TRBV12-4 and TRBJ1-2, with D perhaps TRBD1 (5 bases). The CDR3 spans 13 residues. Trimming removed 3 bases at V and 1 base at J, with 6 bases between. CDR3 in DNA: TGTGCCAGCAGTTTGCAGGGTAACTATGGCTACACCTTC. It encodes CASSLQGNYGYTF.

The gene calls are TRBV7-2 and TRBJ1-1; D may be TRBD1 (6 bases). Per germline, CDR1 SGHTA and CDR2 FQGNSA. V lost 5 bases and J 2 bases, leaving 18 bases between the germline ends. CDR3 size: 16 residues. The CDR3 nucleotides are TGTGCCAGCAGCCCAAAGGGGGGGGAATTAAACACTGAAGCTTTCTTT. This codes for CASSPKGGELNTEAFF.

The chain links TRBV4-2 to TRBJ2-1, with 9 bases matching TRBD1. V shed 0 bases and J 2 bases; nucleotides not matched to a gene: 5. The CDR3 has 17 residues. Per germline, CDR1 LGHNA and CDR2 YNFKEQ. CDR3 in DNA: TGTGCCAGCAGCCAAGATAATACAGGGGGCGCCTACAATGAGCAGTTCTTC. Its translation: CASSQDNTGGAYNEQFF.

This sequence joins TRBV9 and TRBJ1-6; perhaps TRBD1 as D (5 bases). CDR1 and CDR2 (germline): SGDLS, YYNGEE. The CDR3 length is 14 residues. The germline V and J ends were trimmed by 3 bases and 12 bases, with 16 bases remaining between them. This CDR3 reads CASSGGSARRPLHF. CDR3 in DNA: TGTGCCAGCAGCGGGGGGTCAGCACGGAGACCCCTCCACTTT.

V is TRBV5-4 and J is TRBJ2-5; TRBD1 matches 12 bases. Germline V CDR1 and CDR2: SGHNT, YYREEE (reference sequence). Unmatched junction bases numbered 5, after V lost 0 bases and J lost 5 bases. The CDR3 covers 16 residues. CDR3: CASSLAGTGGAETQYF. The DNA for the CDR3 is TGTGCCAGCAGCTTGGCCGGGACAGGGGGCGCGGAGACCCAGTACTTC. The whole variable domain, remainder taken from reference TRBV5-4 and TRBJ2-5, is ETGVTQSPTHLIKTRGQQVTLRCSSQSGHNTVSWYQQALGQGPQFIFQYYREEENGRGNFPPRFSGLQFPNYSSELNVNALELDDSALYLCASSLAGTGGAETQYFGPGTRLLVL.

This chain joins TRBV3-1 (or the pseudogene TRBV3-2) and TRBJ2-5, with 13 bases identical to TRBD2. CDR1 LGHDT and CDR2 YNNKEL come from the germline V gene (reference sequence). V was clipped by 1 base and J by 5 bases; unmatched bases: 10. The CDR3 sequence is 18 residues long. CDR3 protein: CASSQAIGTSGGAETQYF. The DNA of the CDR3 is TGTGCCAGCAGCCAAGCCATCGGCACTAGCGGGGGGGCGGAGACCCAGTACTTC.

The sample holds a few counts of this clone. The rearrangement links TRBV7-8 to TRBJ2-5, with TRBD2 as a possible D gene (6 bases). Trimming removed 3 bases from V and 5 bases from J, with 7 bases in between. CDR3 length equals 12 residues. Germline CDR1 SGHVS, CDR2 FQNEAQ. The CDR3 DNA follows: TGTGCCAGCAGCTTTGGGGGGGAGACCCAGTACTTC. This encodes CASSFGGETQYF.

The chain recombines TRBV7-9 with TRBJ2-5, with D unresolved. CDR3 length: 11 amino acids. V gave up 8 bases and J gave up 5 bases, with 9 bases separating them. Germline values: CDR1 SEHNR, CDR2 FQNEAQ (reference sequence). CDR3 in DNA: TGTGCCAGCGGAGTGGGGGAGACCCAGTACTTC. Translation gives CASGVGETQYF.

This clone was seen a handful of times. This sequence joins TRBV10-1 and TRBJ1-5; D is unclear. Trimming took 0 bases from V and 6 from J, leaving 3 bases between them. The CDR3 consists of 12 residues. CDR1 WNHNN and CDR2 SYGVQD come from the germline V gene (reference sequence). CDR3 sequence (DNA): TGCGCCAGCAGTGAGTCTGGTCAGCCCCAGCATTTT. It yields the protein CASSESGQPQHF.

This rearrangement joins TRBV2 to TRBJ1-1; maybe TRBD1 (5 bases). Germline-derived CDR1 and CDR2 are SNHLY and FYNNEI. With 10 bases removed from V and 7 bases from J, the gap between germline ends came to 16 bases. This CDR3 has 12 amino acids. The CDR3 DNA is TGTGCCACCCTCGGGACGATTGGTGAAGCTTTCTTT. Amino acid sequence: CATLGTIGEAFF.

This clone was picked up one time. This chain connects TRBV5-4 to TRBJ1-4, with 7 nucleotides matching TRBD1. Trimming at V came to 4 bases and at J to 5 bases, leaving 11 bases not matched to a gene. This CDR3 comprises 16 residues. The germline V gene has CDR1 SGHNT and CDR2 YYREEE (reference sequence). The CDR3 region has the DNA TGTGCCAGCAGCCTGGGGCGGGACAGATGGAATGAAAAACTGTTTTTT. Protein product: CASSLGRDRWNEKLFF.

The chain combines TRBV3-1 (or the pseudogene TRBV3-2) with TRBJ2-5, with TRBD1 identical over 8 bases. This CDR3 is 14 amino acids long. Germline V gives CDR1 LGHDT, CDR2 YNNKEL (reference sequence). The V gene end was trimmed by 5 bases and the J gene end by 1 base; junction bases not matched to a gene: 3. The chain's CDR3 is CASSLGTGQETQYF. CDR3 bases: TGTGCCAGCAGCTTAGGGACAGGCCAAGAGACCCAGTACTTC.

This chain connects TRBV11-2 to TRBJ2-3; D is possibly TRBD1 (6 bases). Looked up from germline, CDR1 is SGHAT and CDR2 is FQNNGV. The CDR3 runs to 17 residues. Trimming stripped 5 bases from V and 5 bases from J, with 23 bases between. DNA for the CDR3: TGTGCCAGCAGCCATCCGGGAAGGAGTCTAGGGGGAGATACGCAGTATTTT. Residues: CASSHPGRSLGGDTQYF.

This chain joins TRBV5-1 and TRBJ2-7; no clear D gene. The CDR3 loop spans 14 amino acids. With 0 bases removed from V and 3 bases from J, the gap between germline ends came to 10 bases. Germline loops: CDR1 SGHRS, CDR2 YFSETQ. This CDR3 reads CASSLDSRNYEQYF. Here the CDR3 DNA reads TGCGCCAGCAGCTTGGACAGCCGCAACTACGAGCAGTACTTC.